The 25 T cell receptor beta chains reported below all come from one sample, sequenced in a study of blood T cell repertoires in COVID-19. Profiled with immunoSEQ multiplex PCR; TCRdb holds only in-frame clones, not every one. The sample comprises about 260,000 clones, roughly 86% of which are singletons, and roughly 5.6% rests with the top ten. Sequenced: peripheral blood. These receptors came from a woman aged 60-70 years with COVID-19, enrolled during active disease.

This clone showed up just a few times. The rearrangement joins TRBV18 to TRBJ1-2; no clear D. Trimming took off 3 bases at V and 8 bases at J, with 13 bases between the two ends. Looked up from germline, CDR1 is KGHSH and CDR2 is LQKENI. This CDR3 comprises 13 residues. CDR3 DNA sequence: TGTGCCAGCTCACCCATCGGGAGCGACGGCTACACCTTC. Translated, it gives CASSPIGSDGYTF.

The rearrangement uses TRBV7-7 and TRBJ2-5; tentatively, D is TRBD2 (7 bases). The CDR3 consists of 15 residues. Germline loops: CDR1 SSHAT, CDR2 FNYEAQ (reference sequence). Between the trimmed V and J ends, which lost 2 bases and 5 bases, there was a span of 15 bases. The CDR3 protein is CASSLRRGGAETQYF. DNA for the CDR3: TGTGCCAGCAGCTTAAGGCGAGGGGGGGCGGAGACCCAGTACTTC. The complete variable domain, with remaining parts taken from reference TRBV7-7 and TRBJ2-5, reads GAGVSQSPRYKVTKRGQDVTLRCDPISSHATLYWYQQALGQGPEFLTYFNYEAQPDKSGLPSDRFSAERPEGSISTLTIQRTEQRDSAMYRCASSLRRGGAETQYFGPGTRLLVL.

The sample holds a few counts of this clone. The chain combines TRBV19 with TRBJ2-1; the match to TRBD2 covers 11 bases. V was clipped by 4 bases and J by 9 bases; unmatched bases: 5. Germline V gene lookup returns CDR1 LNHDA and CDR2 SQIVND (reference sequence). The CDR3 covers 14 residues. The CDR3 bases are TGTGCCAGTAGTAACCCTGGGACTAGCGGTGAGCAGTTCTTC. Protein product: CASSNPGTSGEQFF.

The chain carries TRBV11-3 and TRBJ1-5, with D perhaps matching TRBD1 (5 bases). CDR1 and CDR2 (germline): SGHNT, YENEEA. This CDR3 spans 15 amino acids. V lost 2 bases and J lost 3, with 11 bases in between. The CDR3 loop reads CASSLSRVFNQPQHF. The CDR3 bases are TGTGCCAGCAGCTTAAGCAGGGTCTTCAATCAGCCCCAGCATTTT.

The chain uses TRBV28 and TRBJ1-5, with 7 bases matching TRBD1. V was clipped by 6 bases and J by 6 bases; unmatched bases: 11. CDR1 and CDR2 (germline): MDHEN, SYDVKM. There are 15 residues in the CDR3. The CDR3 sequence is CASSQQGLSSQPQHF. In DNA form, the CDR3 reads TGTGCCAGCAGCCAACAGGGGTTAAGTAGTCAGCCCCAGCATTTT.

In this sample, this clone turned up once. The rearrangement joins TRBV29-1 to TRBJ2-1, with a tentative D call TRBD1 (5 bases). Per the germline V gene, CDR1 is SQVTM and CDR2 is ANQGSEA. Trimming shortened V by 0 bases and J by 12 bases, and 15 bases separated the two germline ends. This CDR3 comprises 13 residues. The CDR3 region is CSVEEAQGRVQFF. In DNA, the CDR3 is TGCAGCGTTGAAGAGGCCCAGGGAAGGGTGCAGTTCTTC.

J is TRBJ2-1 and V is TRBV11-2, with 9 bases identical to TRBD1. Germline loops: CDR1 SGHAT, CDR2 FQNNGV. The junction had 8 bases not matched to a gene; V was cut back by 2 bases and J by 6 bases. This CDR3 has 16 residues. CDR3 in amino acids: CASSLLGTGLGNEQFF. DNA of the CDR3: TGTGCCAGCAGCTTATTAGGGACAGGGCTTGGCAATGAGCAGTTCTTC.

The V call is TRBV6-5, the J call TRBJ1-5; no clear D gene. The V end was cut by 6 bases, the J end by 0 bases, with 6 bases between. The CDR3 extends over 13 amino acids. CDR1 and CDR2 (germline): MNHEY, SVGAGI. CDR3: CASSRSSNQPQHF. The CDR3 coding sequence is TGTGCCAGCAGCCGTTCTAGCAATCAGCCCCAGCATTTT.

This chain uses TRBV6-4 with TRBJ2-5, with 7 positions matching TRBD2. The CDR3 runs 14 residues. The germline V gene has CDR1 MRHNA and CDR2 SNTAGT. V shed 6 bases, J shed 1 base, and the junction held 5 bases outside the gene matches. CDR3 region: CASSPTGGQETQYF. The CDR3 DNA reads TGTGCCAGCAGCCCGACGGGGGGCCAAGAGACCCAGTACTTC.

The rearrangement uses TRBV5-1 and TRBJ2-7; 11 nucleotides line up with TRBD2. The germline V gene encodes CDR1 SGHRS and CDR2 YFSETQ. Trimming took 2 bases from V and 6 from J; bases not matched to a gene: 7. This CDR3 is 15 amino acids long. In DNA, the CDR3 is TGCGCCAGCAGCTTACCACTAGCGGGAGCGGTCGAGCAGTACTTC. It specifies CASSLPLAGAVEQYF. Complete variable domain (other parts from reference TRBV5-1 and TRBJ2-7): KAGVTQTPRYLIKTRGQQVTLSCSPISGHRSVSWYQQTPGQGLQFLFEYFSETQRNKGNFPGRFSGRQFSNSRSEMNVSTLELGDSALYLCASSLPLAGAVEQYFGPGTRLTVT.

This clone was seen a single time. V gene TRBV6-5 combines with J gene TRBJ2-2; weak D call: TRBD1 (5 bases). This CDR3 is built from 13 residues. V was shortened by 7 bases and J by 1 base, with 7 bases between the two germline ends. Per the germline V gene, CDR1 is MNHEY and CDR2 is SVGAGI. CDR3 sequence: CASIRGNTGELFF. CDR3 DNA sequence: TGTGCCAGCATTAGGGGGAACACCGGGGAGCTGTTTTTT.

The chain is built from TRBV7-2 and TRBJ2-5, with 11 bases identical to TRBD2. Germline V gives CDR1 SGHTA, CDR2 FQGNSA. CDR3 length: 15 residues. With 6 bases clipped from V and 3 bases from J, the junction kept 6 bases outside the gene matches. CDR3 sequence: CASRTTGLAEETQYF. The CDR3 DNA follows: TGTGCCAGCAGGACAACGGGACTAGCGGAAGAGACCCAGTACTTC.

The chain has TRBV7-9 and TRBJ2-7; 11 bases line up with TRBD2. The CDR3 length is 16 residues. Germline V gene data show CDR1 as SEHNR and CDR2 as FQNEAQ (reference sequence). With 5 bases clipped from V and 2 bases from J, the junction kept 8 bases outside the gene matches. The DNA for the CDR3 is TGTGCCAGCAGCCCATTAGCGGGAGGGGTGGCCTACGAGCAGTACTTC. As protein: CASSPLAGGVAYEQYF.

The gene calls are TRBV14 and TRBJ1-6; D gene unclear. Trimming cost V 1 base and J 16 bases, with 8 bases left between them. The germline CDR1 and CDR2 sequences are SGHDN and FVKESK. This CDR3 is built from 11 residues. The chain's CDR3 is CASSQGPRLHF. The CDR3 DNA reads TGTGCCAGCAGCCAAGGGCCACGTCTCCACTTT.

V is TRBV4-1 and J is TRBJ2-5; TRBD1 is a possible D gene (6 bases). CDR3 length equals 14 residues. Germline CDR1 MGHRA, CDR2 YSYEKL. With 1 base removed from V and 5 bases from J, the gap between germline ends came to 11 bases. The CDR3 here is CASSQVGGGETQYF. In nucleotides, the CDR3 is TGCGCCAGCAGCCAAGTTGGGGGCGGGGAGACCCAGTACTTC.

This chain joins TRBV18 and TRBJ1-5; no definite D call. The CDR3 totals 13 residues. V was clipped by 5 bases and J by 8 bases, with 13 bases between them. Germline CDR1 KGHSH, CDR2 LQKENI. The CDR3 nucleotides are TGTGCCAGCTCATCTAGCGACCGCAAGCCCCAGCATTTT. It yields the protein CASSSSDRKPQHF.

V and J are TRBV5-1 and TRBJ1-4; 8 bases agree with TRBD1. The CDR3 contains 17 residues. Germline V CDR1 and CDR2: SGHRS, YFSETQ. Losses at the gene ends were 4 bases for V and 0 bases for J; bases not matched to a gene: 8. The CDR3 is CASSPRTGTTTNEKLFF. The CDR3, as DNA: TGCGCCAGCAGCCCCCGGACAGGGACCACAACTAATGAAAAACTGTTTTTT.

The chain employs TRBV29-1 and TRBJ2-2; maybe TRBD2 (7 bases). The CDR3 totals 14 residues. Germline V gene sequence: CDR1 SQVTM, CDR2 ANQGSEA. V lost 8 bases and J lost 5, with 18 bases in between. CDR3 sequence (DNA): TGCAGCCCTGAGGGGGGGCGCGGGACCGGGGAGCTGTTTTTT. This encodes CSPEGGRGTGELFF.

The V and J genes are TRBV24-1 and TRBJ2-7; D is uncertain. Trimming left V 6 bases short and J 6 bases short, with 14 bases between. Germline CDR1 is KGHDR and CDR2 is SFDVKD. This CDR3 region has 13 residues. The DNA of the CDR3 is TGTGCCACCAGTTCCCTATCCTCGGGCGAGCAGTACTTC. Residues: CATSSLSSGEQYF.

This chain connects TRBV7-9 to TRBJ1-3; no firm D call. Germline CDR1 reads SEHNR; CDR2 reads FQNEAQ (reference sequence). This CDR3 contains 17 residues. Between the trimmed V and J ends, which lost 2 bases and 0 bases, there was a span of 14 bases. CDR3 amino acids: CASSLIVGRSSGNTIYF. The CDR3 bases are TGTGCCAGCAGCTTAATTGTGGGGAGGAGCTCTGGAAACACCATATATTTT.

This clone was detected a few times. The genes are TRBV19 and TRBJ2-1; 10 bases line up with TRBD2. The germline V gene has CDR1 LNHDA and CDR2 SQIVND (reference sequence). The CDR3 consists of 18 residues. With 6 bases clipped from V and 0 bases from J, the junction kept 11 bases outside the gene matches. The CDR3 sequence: CASSRRLAGISSYNEQFF. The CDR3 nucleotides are TGTGCCAGTAGCCGGCGACTAGCGGGCATCAGCTCCTACAATGAGCAGTTCTTC.

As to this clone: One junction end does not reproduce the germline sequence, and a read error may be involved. CDR3 loop: CASSEASTERYF. As DNA, the CDR3 is TGTGCCAGCAGTGAAGCCTCGACAGAGCGGTACTTC. The chain employs TRBV2 and TRBJ2-7, with D perhaps TRBD1 (5 bases). The V gene's germline CDR1 is SNHLY and CDR2 FYNNEI. The CDR3 extends over 12 amino acids.

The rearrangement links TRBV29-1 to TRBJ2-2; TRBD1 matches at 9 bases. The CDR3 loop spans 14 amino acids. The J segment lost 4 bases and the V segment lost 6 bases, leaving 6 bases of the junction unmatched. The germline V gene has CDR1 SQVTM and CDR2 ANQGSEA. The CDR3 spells CSVGGQGSTGELFF. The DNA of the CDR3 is TGCAGCGTCGGGGGACAGGGAAGCACCGGGGAGCTGTTTTTT.

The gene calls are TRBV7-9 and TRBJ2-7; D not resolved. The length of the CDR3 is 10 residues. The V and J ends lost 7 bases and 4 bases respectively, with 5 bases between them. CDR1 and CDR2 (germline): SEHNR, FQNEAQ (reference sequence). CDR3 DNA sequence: TGTGCCAGCAAGAGTTACGAGCAGTACTTC. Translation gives CASKSYEQYF.

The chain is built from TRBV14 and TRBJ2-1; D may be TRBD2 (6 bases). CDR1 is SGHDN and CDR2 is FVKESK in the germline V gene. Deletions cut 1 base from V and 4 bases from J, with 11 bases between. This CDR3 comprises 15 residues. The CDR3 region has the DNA TGTGCCAGCAGCCAAGTTTCGGGGGTATACAATGAGCAGTTCTTC. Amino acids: CASSQVSGVYNEQFF. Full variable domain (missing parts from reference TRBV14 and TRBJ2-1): EAGVTQFPSHSVIEKGQTVTLRCDPISGHDNLYWYRRVMGKEIKFLLHFVKESKQDESGMPNNRFLAERTGGTYSTLKVQPAELEDSGVYFCASSQVSGVYNEQFFGPGTRLTVL.